This record covers a single T cell receptor (beta chain). Its antigen is not identified. The table came from immunoSEQ multiplex PCR; TCRdb's copy has only in-frame clones and leaves some out. The table records about 390,000 clones, 92% of them present only once. The sample's treatment: 15 to 20 received Ad26.COV2.S at low or high dose, single or two shots; roughly 5 received placebo; per-sample allocation not given. On day 63 after the first injection, vaccine and placebo recipients gave samples. Vaccination used an Ad26 vector expressing Wuhan-strain SARS-CoV-2 spike. This entry is derived from a study of Ad26.COV2.S vaccination and SARS-CoV-2 variants. Study background: Recipients of Ad26.COV2.S got it intramuscularly, once or twice 56 days apart. General observations from the study: Overall T cell responses may have been underestimated by the analyses of TCR breadth and depth. Those who received vaccine or placebo ended up with similar non-spike TCR breadth.

This material consisted of peripheral blood, taken in a trial of Ad26.COV2.S vaccine versus placebo. This TCR derives from a person between 18 and 65 years old who received the Ad26.COV2.S COVID-19 vaccine or a placebo.

This CDR3 reads CASSGTGGRNEQYF. The CDR3 DNA reads as TGTGCCAGCAGCGGGACAGGGGGCAGGAACGAGCAGTACTTC. V usage is TRBV28 and J usage is TRBJ2-7; 12 bases match TRBD1. V was clipped by 6 bases and J by 5 bases; unmatched bases: 5. From germline, CDR1 is MDHEN and CDR2 SYDVKM. CDR3 size: 14 residues.